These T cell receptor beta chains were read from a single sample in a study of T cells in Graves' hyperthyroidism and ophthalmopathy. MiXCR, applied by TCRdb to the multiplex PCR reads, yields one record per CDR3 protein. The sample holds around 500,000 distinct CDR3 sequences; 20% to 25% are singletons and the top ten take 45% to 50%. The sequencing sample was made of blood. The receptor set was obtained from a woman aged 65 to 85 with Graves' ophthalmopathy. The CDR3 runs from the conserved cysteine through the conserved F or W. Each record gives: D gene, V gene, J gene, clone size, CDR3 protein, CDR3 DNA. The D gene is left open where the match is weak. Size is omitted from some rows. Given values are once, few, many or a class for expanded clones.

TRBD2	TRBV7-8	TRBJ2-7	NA	CASRVRFRGGTTEQYF	TGTGCCAGCAGAGTCCGATTTCGGGGGGGCACCACCGAGCAGTACTTC
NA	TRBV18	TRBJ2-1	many	CASSRRGNEQFF	TGTGCCAGCTCTCGAAGAGGGAATGAGCAGTTCTTC
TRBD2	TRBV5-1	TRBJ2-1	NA	CASSGEREYNEQFF	TGCGCCAGCAGCGGGGAGCGGGAGTACAATGAGCAGTTCTTC
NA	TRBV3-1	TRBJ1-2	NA	CASTKSGSGYTF	TGTGCCAGCACCAAGTCGGGGTCGGGCTACACCTTC
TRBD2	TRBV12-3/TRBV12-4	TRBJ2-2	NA	CASTPGGGAGELFF	TGTGCCAGCACCCCAGGCGGGGGAGCCGGGGAGCTGTTTTTT
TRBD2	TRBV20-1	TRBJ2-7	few	CSASARTSGRPEQYF	TGCAGTGCTAGCGCCCGGACTAGCGGGAGGCCCGAGCAGTACTTC
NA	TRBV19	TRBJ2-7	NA	CASIAYEQYF	TGTGCCAGTATAGCCTACGAGCAGTACTTC
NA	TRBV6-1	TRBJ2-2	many	CASSYILTGNTGELFF	TGTGCCAGCAGTTACATTCTCACAGGGAACACCGGGGAGCTGTTTTTT
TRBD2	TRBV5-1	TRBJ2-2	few	CASSWGLAGHTGELFF	TGCGCCAGCAGCTGGGGACTAGCGGGCCACACCGGGGAGCTGTTTTTT
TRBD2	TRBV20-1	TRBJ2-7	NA	CSATGLAGVREQYF	TGCAGTGCTACAGGACTAGCGGGAGTACGCGAGCAGTACTTC
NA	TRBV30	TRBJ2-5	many	CAWSQNRVQETQYF	TGTGCCTGGAGTCAGAACAGGGTACAAGAGACCCAGTACTTC
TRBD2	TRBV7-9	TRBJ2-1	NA	CASSPMGGRARNEQFF	TGTGCCAGCAGCCCCATGGGCGGGAGGGCCCGCAATGAGCAGTTCTTC
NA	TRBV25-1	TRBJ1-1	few	CASSEGATEAFF	TGTGCCAGCAGTGAAGGAGCGACTGAAGCTTTCTTT
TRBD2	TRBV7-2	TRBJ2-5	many	CASSLGTSGSFETQYF	TGTGCCAGCAGCTTGGGGACTAGCGGGAGCTTTGAGACCCAGTACTTC
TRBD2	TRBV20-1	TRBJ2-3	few	CSARETSGRATQYF	TGCAGTGCTAGGGAGACTAGCGGGAGGGCGACGCAGTATTTT
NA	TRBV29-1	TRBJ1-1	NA	CSVTRDAANTEAFF	TGCAGCGTTACGCGGGATGCTGCGAACACTGAAGCTTTCTTT
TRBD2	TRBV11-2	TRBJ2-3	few	CASSSGLAGGLNTQYF	TGTGCCAGCAGCTCGGGACTAGCGGGAGGGCTGAATACGCAGTATTTT
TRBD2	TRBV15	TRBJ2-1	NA	CATSRDPSGRVDEQFF	TGTGCCACCAGCAGAGATCCTAGCGGGAGGGTCGATGAGCAGTTCTTC
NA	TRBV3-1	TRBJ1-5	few	CASSPVGSQPQHF	TGTGCCAGCAGCCCCGTCGGGAGTCAGCCCCAGCATTTT
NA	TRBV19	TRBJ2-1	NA	CASSIERRGQGSFNEQFF	TGTGCCAGTAGTATAGAGCGGAGGGGGCAGGGAAGTTTCAATGAGCAGTTCTTC
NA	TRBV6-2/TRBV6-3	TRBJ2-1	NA	CASSYQPYRYEQFF	TGTGCCAGCAGTTACCAACCCTACCGCTATGAGCAGTTCTTC
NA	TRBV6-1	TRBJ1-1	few	CASSATGRPTEAFF	TGTGCCAGCAGCGCGACAGGTCGCCCCACTGAAGCTTTCTTT
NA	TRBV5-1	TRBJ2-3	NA	CASSYPSGTDTQYF	TGCGCCAGCAGCTACCCCTCGGGCACAGATACGCAGTATTTT
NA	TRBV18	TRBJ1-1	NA	CASSPAGVGTEAFF	TGTGCCAGCTCGCCCGCAGGGGTGGGCACTGAAGCTTTCTTT
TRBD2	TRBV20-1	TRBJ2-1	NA	CSARLAGGYNEQFF	TGCAGTGCTAGACTAGCGGGAGGCTACAATGAGCAGTTCTTC